The rows below give T cell receptor beta chains drawn from one sample of a study of shared clonotypes between healthy human individuals. Generated by immunoSEQ multiplex PCR, the TCRdb table keeps only in-frame clones and is missing some. The data show 98,000 or so clones, more than 65% seen once. The sample taken for sequencing was memory CD8+ T cells sorted from blood. The receptor source for this set is a woman aged 25 to 45 in good health. Each CDR3 is given with its conserved first and last residue. The D gene is left open where the match is weak. Some rows have no size entry. The others give once, few or many, or a class for an expanded clone.

CDR3 length	V gene	clone size	D gene	J gene	CDR3 DNA	CDR3 protein
15	TRBV5-4	-	-	TRBJ2-6	TGTGCCAGCAGTCCCGACAGCGTCTGGGCCAACGTCCTGACTTTC	CASSPDSVWANVLTF
16	TRBV11-3	-	TRBD2	TRBJ2-2	TGTGCCAGCAGCACCCCACTAGCGGGGAACACCGGGGAGCTGTTTTTT	CASSTPLAGNTGELFF
15	TRBV6-1	-	TRBD1	TRBJ2-7	TGTGCCAGCAGTGAAGAGACAGGGGGCGCCTACGAGCAGTACTTC	CASSEETGGAYEQYF
15	TRBV7-7	few	-	TRBJ1-1	TGTGCCAGCAGCCGGGGCCCCAGCTCGTACACTGAAGCTTTCTTT	CASSRGPSSYTEAFF
12	TRBV5-4	-	-	TRBJ2-1	TGTGCCAGCAGCTTGGACTACAATGAGCAGTTCTTC	CASSLDYNEQFF
13	TRBV5-6	-	-	TRBJ2-5	TGTGCCAGCAGCCCACAGGGTGGAGAGACCCAGTACTTC	CASSPQGGETQYF
14	TRBV29-1	few	-	TRBJ1-2	TGCAGCGTCCCCGAGGTGGGGTTTAACTATGGCTACACCTTC	CSVPEVGFNYGYTF
20	TRBV27	-	TRBD1	TRBJ2-6	TGTGCCAGCAGTTATCAGACCCGGGGACAGGGACTAATTGGGGCCAACGTCCTGACTTTC	CASSYQTRGQGLIGANVLTF
11	TRBV30	-	-	TRBJ1-1	TGTGCCTGGAGTCGGAACACTGAAGCTTTCTTT	CAWSRNTEAFF
14	TRBV19	-	TRBD2	TRBJ2-1	TGTGCCAGTAGTATAACTAGCGGGAGCCCTGAGCAGTTCTTC	CASSITSGSPEQFF
14	TRBV2	medium-sized	TRBD1	TRBJ2-7	TGTGCCAGCAGGGGGGACAGGGAGATTGACGAGCAGTACTTC	CASRGDREIDEQYF
14	TRBV9	once	-	TRBJ1-3	TGTGCCAGCAGCGTAGACTACGCTGGAAACACCATATATTTT	CASSVDYAGNTIYF
16	TRBV27	-	TRBD1	TRBJ2-7	TGTGCCAGCAGTTTAGGCCTCGGGACAGGTACCTACGAGCAGTACTTC	CASSLGLGTGTYEQYF
15	TRBV28	-	-	TRBJ2-2	TGTGCCAGCAGTACCTCCCACCAGGGGACCGGGGAGCTGTTTTTT	CASSTSHQGTGELFF
13	TRBV10-2	-	-	TRBJ1-5	TGCGCCAGCAGACAGGGAGGCAATCAGCCCCAGCATTTT	CASRQGGNQPQHF
15	TRBV28	many	-	TRBJ1-6	TGTGCCAGCAGTCAGTTTGAGGGGTCCAATTCACCCCTCCACTTT	CASSQFEGSNSPLHF
13	TRBV28	-	-	TRBJ2-3	TGTGCCAGCAGCCCCCAAAGCACAGATACGCAGTATTTT	CASSPQSTDTQYF
15	TRBV4-1	-	-	TRBJ2-1	TGCGCCAGCAGACCGGGCAGGGCGCTGGAGGGTGAGCAGTTCTTC	CASRPGRALEGEQFF
15	TRBV7-8	-	-	TRBJ2-1	TGTGCCAGCAGCTTAAGGGTTTTGTCCTACAATGAGCAGTTCTTC	CASSLRVLSYNEQFF
16	TRBV27	-	-	TRBJ2-3	TGTGCCAGCAGTTTAACCCCCGGAGGGGGCACAGATACGCAGTATTTT	CASSLTPGGGTDTQYF
15	TRBV4-1	-	-	TRBJ2-3	TGCGCCAGCAGCCAAGTCGTGGGGGCTCCAGATACGCAGTATTTT	CASSQVVGAPDTQYF
15	TRBV15	-	TRBD2	TRBJ2-7	TGTGCCACCAGCAGAGCCCAAGCGGGAGCGGGGGAGCAGTACTTC	CATSRAQAGAGEQYF
15	TRBV4-2	-	-	TRBJ1-1	TGTGCCAGCAGCCCTGGGTTAGGACTGAACACTGAAGCTTTCTTT	CASSPGLGLNTEAFF
13	TRBV6-4	-	-	TRBJ2-7	TGTGCCAGCAGTGACTCGCTAGATCGCGAGCAGTACTTC	CASSDSLDREQYF
16	TRBV9	-	TRBD2	TRBJ2-3	TGTGCCAGCAGCCACCCCCCGACTAGCACAACAGATACGCAGTATTTT	CASSHPPTSTTDTQYF
15	TRBV4-2	-	-	TRBJ1-3	TGTGCCAGCAGCCAAGCAGGTGCCACTGGAAACACCATATATTTT	CASSQAGATGNTIYF
17	TRBV19	-	-	TRBJ1-5	TGTGCCAGTAGTATAGATCCGAGGACAGTTAGCAATCAGCCCCAGCATTTT	CASSIDPRTVSNQPQHF
15	TRBV7-2	many	-	TRBJ2-7	TGTGCCAGCAGCATTCCTGGGTCGCAATCCTACGAGCAGTACTTC	CASSIPGSQSYEQYF
16	TRBV18	-	TRBD1	TRBJ2-7	TGTGCCAGCTCAGAACCGACAGGGGTCAAATCCTACGAGCAGTACTTC	CASSEPTGVKSYEQYF
16	TRBV28	once	TRBD1	TRBJ2-2	TGTGCCAGCAGTTTGGCGGCCAGGGGGCACACCGGGGAGCTGTTTTTT	CASSLAARGHTGELFF
16	TRBV18	-	TRBD1	TRBJ2-7	TGTGCCAGCTCCAGCTACCGGACAGGGAGCTCCTACGAGCAGTACTTC	CASSSYRTGSSYEQYF
13	TRBV5-1	-	TRBD2	TRBJ2-7	TGCGCCAGCAGCTCTTCTAGCGGCTACGAGCAGTACTTC	CASSSSSGYEQYF
21	TRBV7-8	few	-	TRBJ1-3	TGTGCCAGCAGCTTAGGAAACCGACGACCCAAAGCAGGGCTCTCTGGAAACACCATATATTTT	CASSLGNRRPKAGLSGNTIYF
12	TRBV19	-	-	TRBJ2-1	TGTGCCAGTAGTAGAGATTGGAATGAGCAGTTCTTC	CASSRDWNEQFF
19	TRBV27	-	TRBD2	TRBJ2-3	TGTGCCAGCAGACTAGGGACAGGACGGCTAGCGGGAGACTCGGATACGCAGTATTTT	CASRLGTGRLAGDSDTQYF
15	TRBV6-1	-	TRBD1	TRBJ2-7	TGTGCCAGCAGTGTAGACAGGGGTGCCATCGACGAGCAGTACTTC	CASSVDRGAIDEQYF
15	TRBV30	few	-	TRBJ1-3	TGTGCCTGGAAGCCCGGGGCCGGTCAGGGAAACACCATATATTTT	CAWKPGAGQGNTIYF
14	TRBV7-9	-	TRBD1	TRBJ1-1	TGTGCCAGCAGCTACAGGGGTTTGAGGACTGAAGCTTTCTTT	CASSYRGLRTEAFF